The 8 T cell receptor beta chains below all came from one sample that was sequenced in a study of cytomegalovirus exposure and HLA in healthy donors. Repertoires were generated with immunoSEQ multiplex PCR, while TCRdb's copy carries only in-frame clones and drops some. Of fewer than 200,000 clones in the sample, roughly 90% were seen once. The sample was PBMCs. These receptors were obtained from a woman younger than 45 in good health and CMV-seronegative.

CDR3 bases: TGCAGCGTTGTATCCTCCTACGAGCAGTACTTC. Translating gives CSVVSSYEQYF. The chain links TRBV29-1 to TRBJ2-7; D is ambiguous. CDR3 length: 11 residues. Per germline, CDR1 SQVTM and CDR2 ANQGSEA. V was cut by 4 bases and J by 0 bases, with 4 bases left in between.

The V and J genes are TRBV28 and TRBJ1-1; 9 positions agree with TRBD1. This CDR3 has 15 residues. Germline loops: CDR1 MDHEN, CDR2 SYDVKM. Germline trimming cut 3 bases from V and 1 base from J; bases unmatched to any gene: 3. The CDR3 bases are TGTGCCAGCAGTTTGTGGGGACAGGGGAACACTGAAGCTTTCTTT. It specifies CASSLWGQGNTEAFF.

The V call is TRBV7-8, the J call TRBJ2-5, with D hard to call. Germline V CDR1 and CDR2: SGHVS, FQNEAQ. Trimming pared 4 bases from V and 2 bases from J, leaving 11 bases between. The CDR3 extends over 14 amino acids. Written as DNA, the CDR3 is TGTGCCAGCAGCTCGCCCAGAGGTCAAGAGACCCAGTACTTC. It is translated as CASSSPRGQETQYF.

This sequence joins TRBV7-9 and TRBJ1-1, with 7 positions matching TRBD1. Germline values: CDR1 SEHNR, CDR2 FQNEAQ (reference sequence). This CDR3 is built from 13 residues. Unmatched junction bases numbered 5, after V lost 5 bases and J lost 5 bases. CDR3 nucleotide sequence: TGTGCCAGCAGCCAACAGGGGCCTACTGAAGCTTTCTTT. It yields the protein CASSQQGPTEAFF.

The CDR3 nucleotides are TGTGCCAGCAGCGGTGGACTGCTCTATGGCTACACCTTC. The encoded protein is CASSGGLLYGYTF. V is TRBV9 and J is TRBJ1-2, with D hard to call. With 3 bases removed from V and 4 bases from J, the gap between germline ends came to 10 bases. CDR3 size: 13 residues. The germline CDR1 and CDR2 sequences are SGDLS and YYNGEE.

The V gene is TRBV15, the J gene TRBJ1-5; D is perhaps TRBD1 (6 bases). The CDR3 sequence is 17 residues long. In germline, CDR1 is LNHNV, CDR2 YYDKDF (reference sequence). V was pared by 0 bases and J by 5 bases, with 17 bases between. Written as DNA, the CDR3 is TGTGCCACCAGCAGAGATTTCGGACAGATAACTCATCAGCCCCAGCATTTT. Translated: CATSRDFGQITHQPQHF.

The chain is built from TRBV11-3 and TRBJ1-5, with 8 bases that match TRBD1. Germline V gene sequence: CDR1 SGHNT, CDR2 YENEEA. The CDR3 runs 17 residues. With V trimmed by 4 bases and J by 6 bases, 14 bases remained unmatched. The CDR3 nucleotides read TGTGCCAGCAGCTCGGGGCACAGGGGGGCCTCGCCTCAGCCCCAGCATTTT. Protein sequence: CASSSGHRGASPQPQHF.

The V gene is TRBV30, the J gene TRBJ2-2; 7 nucleotides match TRBD1. The junction had 4 bases not matched to a gene; V was cut back by 4 bases and J by 2 bases. This CDR3 contains 14 residues. The germline V gene has CDR1 GTSNPN and CDR2 SVGIG (reference sequence). The CDR3 region is CAWTGTVNTGELFF. The CDR3, as DNA: TGTGCCTGGACTGGGACAGTCAACACCGGGGAGCTGTTTTTT. The whole variable domain, filled in from reference TRBV30 and TRBJ2-2, reads SQTIHQWPATLVQPVGSPLSLECTVEGTSNPNLYWYRQAAGRGLQLLFYSVGIGQISSEVPQNLSASRPQDRQFILSSKKLLLSDSGFYLCAWTGTVNTGELFFGEGSRLTVL.